This T cell receptor (beta chain) comes out of a study of cytomegalovirus exposure and HLA in healthy donors. Study results and caveats: Presence/absence analyses treated sequencing depth as roughly uniform across donors. Common viral pathogens seemed to be connected with several of the most significant clusters, according to a later analysis. Sequencing artifact likely explains a cluster of highly shared sequence variants.

Comments on this clone: Antigen unknown.

Germline CDR1 SEHNR, CDR2 FQNEAQ (reference sequence). The V and J ends lost 5 bases and 5 bases, in that order; junction bases with no gene match: 8. The CDR3 length is 15 residues. The PCR made use of 60 Vbeta and 13 Jbeta primers. In the source study's methods: Around 9.9 million shared chains were among the approximately 76 million unique TCR beta chains that a later analysis counted. The method was immunoSEQ multiplex PCR; TCRdb's version includes in-frame clones alone and lacks a portion of them. The V and J calls and clone size were taken over from that table, and D and trimming were inferred from the DNA. This sample has under 120,000 clones; roughly 70% occur once, and the top ten carry around 9.9%.

This clonotype originated in a man aged 35 to 55 in good health and CMV-seropositive. This chain connects TRBV7-9 to TRBJ2-1; 8 positions match TRBD2. The sequencing input was PBMCs. The CDR3 region is CASSLMGLGHNEQFF. The CDR3, as DNA: TGTGCCAGCAGCCTTATGGGACTAGGGCACAATGAGCAGTTCTTC.